This TCR beta chain was sequenced for a study of blood T cell repertoires in COVID-19. Study-level information: Material from acute and convalescent COVID-19 was sourced from the United States, Italy and Spain.

The Seattle patients joined while their infection was active and were tracked longitudinally afterward. In the authors' workflow: Amplification of reference gene primers provided the estimated nucleated cell counts. Measured with immunoSEQ multiplex PCR; TCRdb has only the in-frame clones, and not every one. V and J calls plus clone size are reproduced from that table; the DNA served to infer D and trimming. The sample yields roughly 250,000 clones, about 85% seen once. Trimming removed 1 base from V and 6 bases from J, with 11 bases in between. CDR3 size: 14 residues. Per the germline V gene, CDR1 is SGHTA and CDR2 is FQGTGA.

Specimen: peripheral blood. The receptor was isolated from a human donor with COVID-19, enrolled during active disease. The donor label of this sample is uncertain. J is TRBJ2-3 and V is TRBV7-3, with a weak D call TRBD2 (5 bases). The CDR3 DNA follows: TGTGCCAGCAGCTTAAGCCTAGCTGGGGATACGCAGTATTTT. Protein product: CASSLSLAGDTQYF.